This TCR beta chain was identified in a study of blood T cells in healthy people across ages. The study, taken as a whole, reports: Those diversity estimates obtained from one million T cells were thought to be underestimates. Lack of knowledge of donor CMV status possibly confounded expanded clonotype changes.

Isolation yielded PBMCs, at least 6.5 million per sample, in every case. A word on this clonotype: Antigen specificity is unknown.

V shed 5 bases and J 4 bases; nucleotides not matched to a gene: 8. There are 14 residues in the CDR3. The germline CDR1 and CDR2 sequences are DFQATT and SNEGSKA (reference sequence). Using a J-beta primer mix together with a sample-barcoded 5' primer, a second PCR was run for roughly 6 to 11 cycles. All samples yielded 2.5 million or more CDR3-containing paired-end reads. TCRdb redid the calling of the 5' RACE reads with MiXCR, one entry per CDR3 protein. The sample lists hundreds of thousands of distinct CDR3 sequences, roughly 50% occurring once. Sequencing was carried out using blood. The chain links TRBV20-1 to TRBJ2-1, with TRBD2 identical over 7 bases. The TCR was taken from a man older than 75 in good health. CDR3 coding DNA: TGCAGTGCTCGCGGGAGCTTCGGTTACAATGAGCAGTTCTTC. Amino acid sequence: CSARGSFGYNEQFF.